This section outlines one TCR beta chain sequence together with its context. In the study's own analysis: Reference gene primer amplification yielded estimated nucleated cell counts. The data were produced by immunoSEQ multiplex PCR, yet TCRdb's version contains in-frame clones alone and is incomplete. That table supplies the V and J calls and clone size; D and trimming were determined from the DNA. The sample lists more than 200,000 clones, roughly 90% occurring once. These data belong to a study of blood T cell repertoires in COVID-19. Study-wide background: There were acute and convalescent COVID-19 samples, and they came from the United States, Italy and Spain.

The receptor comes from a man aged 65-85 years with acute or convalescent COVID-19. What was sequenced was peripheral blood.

CDR3 in amino acids: CASSQDLNLAGALPREQYF. The DNA for the CDR3 is TGTGCCAGCAGCCAAGATTTAAATTTAGCGGGAGCGCTACCGAGGGAGCAGTACTTC. V is TRBV4-2 and J is TRBJ2-7, with 9 positions matching TRBD2. The germline V gene has CDR1 LGHNA and CDR2 YNFKEQ. Unmatched junction bases numbered 19, after V lost 0 bases and J lost 7 bases. The CDR3 consists of 19 residues.